This TCR beta chain was documented in a study of spatial heterogeneity in lung cancer. Study-wide background: Raw reads showed each unique TCR and UMI combination turning up more than ten times on average. Whole-study findings and limits: The study found that expanded intratumoral alpha and beta TCR counts tracked tumor mutation counts.

Time point indicated: sample taken at primary tumor resection. Each CDR3 protein gets one entry after TCRdb re-called the 5' RACE reads with MiXCR. The table includes around 11,000 distinct CDR3 sequences, approximately 8% detected once. This clonotype was recorded at least ten times. Antigen unknown. The germline V and J ends were trimmed by 9 bases and 1 base, with 13 bases remaining between them. This CDR3 spans 13 amino acids. The germline V gene encodes CDR1 ENHRY and CDR2 SYGVKD. This receptor was identified in a female donor with early-stage non-small cell lung cancer. The specimen was lung tumor tissue, collected at surgery. This chain joins TRBV10-3 and TRBJ2-7, with D perhaps matching TRBD2 (6 bases). The CDR3 region has the DNA TGTGCCATGGCGGAGGGAACATCCTACGAGCAGTACTTC. It encodes CAMAEGTSYEQYF.